Presented here are 3 T cell receptor beta chains from one specimen sequenced in a study of beta chain features in type 1 diabetes. Antigens for these TCRs are unknown. Findings of the study overall: TCRB CDR3 length was moderately but significantly reduced in all four CD4+ subsets of Type 1 diabetes patients.

Sequenced material consisted of expressed TCRB transcripts (all of the isolated RNA was reverse transcribed). Generated by immunoSEQ multiplex PCR, the TCRdb table keeps only in-frame clones and is missing some. The profile shows 25,000 to 30,000 clones, approximately 51% of them singletons. Input material: Tregs from blood. The receptors were sampled from a woman between 18 and 29 years old with type 1 diabetes.

This clone has only a few counts. V usage is TRBV7-2 and J usage is TRBJ2-3, with D possibly TRBD2 on 6 matching bases. Germline V gives CDR1 SGHTA, CDR2 FQGNSA. This CDR3 comprises 14 residues. Deletions cut 8 bases from V and 2 bases from J, with 14 bases between. CDR3 residues: CASGVGGFTDTQYF. The DNA of the CDR3 is TGTGCCAGCGGGGTAGGAGGGTTCACAGATACGCAGTATTTT. Filled out from reference TRBV7-2 and TRBJ2-3, the complete variable domain reads GAGVSQSPSNKVTEKGKDVELRCDPISGHTALYWYRQSLGQGLEFLIYFQGNSAPDKSGLPSDRFSAERTGGSVSTLTIQRTQQEDSAVYLCASGVGGFTDTQYFGPGTRLTVL.

V usage is TRBV27 and J usage is TRBJ2-1; D ambiguous. Germline V CDR1 and CDR2: MNHEY, SMNVEV (reference sequence). V gave up 4 bases and J gave up 7 bases, with 14 bases separating them. The CDR3 spans 14 residues. The CDR3 nucleotides are TGTGCCAGCAGTTCTCGTCCCTTTACAAATGAGCAGTTCTTC. This translates into CASSSRPFTNEQFF.

The rearrangement joins TRBV19 to TRBJ2-1, with 8 nucleotides matching TRBD2. The ends lost 3 bases at V and 6 bases at J; junction bases unmatched: 10. The CDR3 has 16 residues. Looked up from germline, CDR1 is LNHDA and CDR2 is SQIVND (reference sequence). CDR3 sequence: CASSIVGGGRSNEQFF. As DNA, the CDR3 is TGTGCCAGTAGTATCGTGGGGGGCGGGAGGTCCAATGAGCAGTTCTTC.